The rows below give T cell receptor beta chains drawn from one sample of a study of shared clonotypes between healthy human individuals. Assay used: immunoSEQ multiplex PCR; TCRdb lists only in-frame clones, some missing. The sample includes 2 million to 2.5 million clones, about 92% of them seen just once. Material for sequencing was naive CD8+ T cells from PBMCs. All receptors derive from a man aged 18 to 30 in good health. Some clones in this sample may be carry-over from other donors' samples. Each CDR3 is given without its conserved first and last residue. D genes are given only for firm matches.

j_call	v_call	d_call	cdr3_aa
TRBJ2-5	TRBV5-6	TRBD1	ASSTSQGAWGGQETQY
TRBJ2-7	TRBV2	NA	ASSADSYEQY
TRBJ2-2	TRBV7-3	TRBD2	ASSLWPSGRKNTGELF
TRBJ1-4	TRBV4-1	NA	ASSQSPGFGEKLF
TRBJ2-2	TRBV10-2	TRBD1	ASRETGTGPTGELF
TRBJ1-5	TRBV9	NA	ASSVGDYQPQH
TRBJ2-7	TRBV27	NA	ASSPWSHPSYEQY
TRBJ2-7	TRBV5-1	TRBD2	ASSLAGGGYEQY
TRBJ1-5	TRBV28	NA	ASSLLPNQPQH
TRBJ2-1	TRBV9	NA	ASSEGDPRGEQF
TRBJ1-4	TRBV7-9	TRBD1	ACGGTGEKLF
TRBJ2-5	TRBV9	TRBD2	ASSTKGLAQETQY
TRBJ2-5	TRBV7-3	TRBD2	ASSATGGGGKETQY
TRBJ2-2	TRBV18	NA	ASSLDTGELF
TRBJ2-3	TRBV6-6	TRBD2	ASSYPPGGADTQY
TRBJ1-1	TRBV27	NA	ASSSYRMENTEAF
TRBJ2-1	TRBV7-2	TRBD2	ASRQPLRGVSYNEQF
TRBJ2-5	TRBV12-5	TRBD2	ASGIAGGETQY
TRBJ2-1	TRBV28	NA	ASSLFLVRANNEQF
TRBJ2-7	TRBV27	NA	ASSYDSSYEQY
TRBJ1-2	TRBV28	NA	ASSQPLNQGLYYGYT
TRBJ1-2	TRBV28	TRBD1	ASSLISGGAAFSYGYT
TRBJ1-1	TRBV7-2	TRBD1	ASRPSTGWNTEAF
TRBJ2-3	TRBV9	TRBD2	ASSVEGGLGTDTQY
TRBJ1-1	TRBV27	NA	ASSFEGLGTEAF
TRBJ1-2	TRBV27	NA	ASSPGRGNYGYT
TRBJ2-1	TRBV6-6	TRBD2	ASRPLAGGVYNEQF
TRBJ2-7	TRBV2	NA	ASTGRGGEQY
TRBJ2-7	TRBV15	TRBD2	ATRTSGYYEQY
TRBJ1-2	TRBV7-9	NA	ASSPMTAYGYT
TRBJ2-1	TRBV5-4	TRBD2	ASSSAISSGRESYNEQF
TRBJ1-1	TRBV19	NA	ASNRASLSQPGGAF
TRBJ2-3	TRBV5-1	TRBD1	ASSFPRQGNTDTQY
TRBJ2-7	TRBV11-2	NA	ASRLTRGSSYEQY
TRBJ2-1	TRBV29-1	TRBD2	SVIPGRGNEQF
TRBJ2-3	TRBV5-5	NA	ASSSKGASTDTQY
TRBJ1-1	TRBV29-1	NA	SVEEGLGAEAF
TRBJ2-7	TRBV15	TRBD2	ATSPSGSYEQY
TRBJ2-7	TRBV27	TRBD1	ASSQRGQGAYEQY
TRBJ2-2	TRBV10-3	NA	AIADRTNTGELF
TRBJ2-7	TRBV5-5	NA	ASSLLAFYEQY
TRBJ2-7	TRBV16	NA	ASSQSYTGSEQY
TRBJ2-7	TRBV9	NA	ASSPTGFTYEQY